The 30 T cell receptor beta chains in this list originate from one sample, sequenced in a study of T cell repertoires in cytomegalovirus infection. These receptors' targets are unknown. TCRdb passed the reads through MiXCR, listing each CDR3 protein once. Among 640,000 or so distinct CDR3 sequences listed, roughly 33% were seen once. Sequencing used cultured PBMCs, obtained from culture after CMV antigen stimulation. Source of these receptors: a human donor in good health (CMV status not recorded). Some clones in this sample may be carry-over from other donors' samples.

The chain is built from TRBV7-9 and TRBJ2-7; no definite D call. The V end was cut by 2 bases, the J end by 5 bases, with 7 bases between. The CDR3 contains 12 residues. Germline assignment: CDR1 SEHNR and CDR2 FQNEAQ (reference sequence). CDR3 in DNA: TGTGCCAGCAGCTTATCCGAAGACGAGCAGTACTTC. Its protein is CASSLSEDEQYF.

This clonotype was counted between two and nine times. The chain recombines TRBV6-1 with TRBJ2-7, with D maybe TRBD2 (6 bases). Trimming pared 7 bases from V and 2 bases from J, leaving 9 bases between. CDR3 length equals 12 residues. CDR1 MNHNS and CDR2 SASEGT come from the germline V gene. CDR3 bases: TGTGCCAGCAAGTCGGGGGCCTACGAGCAGTACTTC. Its protein product is CASKSGAYEQYF.

This chain uses TRBV4-1 with TRBJ2-3; the match to TRBD2 covers 13 bases. The germline CDR1 and CDR2 sequences are MGHRA and YSYEKL. Unmatched junction bases numbered 3, after V lost 3 bases and J lost 6 bases. CDR3 length equals 15 residues. CDR3 nucleotides: TGCGCCAGCAGCCACCTGACTAGCGGGAGGGATACGCAGTATTTT. Translating it yields CASSHLTSGRDTQYF.

In this sample, this clonotype turned up a few times. The chain couples TRBV12-3 or TRBV12-4 to TRBJ2-5; D gene ambiguous. Between the trimmed V and J ends, which lost 2 bases and 2 bases, there was a span of 9 bases. This CDR3 contains 14 residues. The CDR3 DNA is TGTGCCAGCAGTTTAAGGCGCAGACAAGAGACCCAGTACTTC. Translation gives CASSLRRRQETQYF.

This clonotype has ten or more counts. The chain employs TRBV7-2 and TRBJ2-4; the match to TRBD2 covers 8 bases. The CDR3 extends over 16 amino acids. J lost 0 bases, V lost 5 bases, and 6 bases had no gene match. CDR1 is SGHTA and CDR2 is FQGNSA in the germline V gene. The CDR3 is CASSPREGSAKNIQYF. The CDR3 coding sequence is TGTGCCAGCAGCCCCCGGGAGGGTTCAGCCAAAAACATTCAGTACTTC.

This clonotype has just a few counts. This chain links TRBV6-5 with TRBJ2-7; D unresolved. Deletions cut 0 bases from V and 1 base from J, with 16 bases between. The CDR3 totals 17 residues. CDR1 is MNHEY, CDR2 SVGAGI, per germline. Written as DNA, the CDR3 is TGTGCCAGCAGTTACTCGATAAGAGGCAGAAGATCCTACGAGCAGTACTTC. It encodes CASSYSIRGRRSYEQYF.

The genes are TRBV28 and TRBJ1-2; 7 bases map to TRBD1. The V and J ends lost 6 bases and 3 bases, in that order; junction bases with no gene match: 7. The germline CDR1 and CDR2 sequences are MDHEN and SYDVKM. The CDR3 loop spans 14 amino acids. CDR3 in amino acids: CASRPRQGDYGYTF. CDR3 sequence (DNA): TGTGCCAGCAGACCCAGACAGGGTGACTATGGCTACACCTTC.

This chain links TRBV2 with TRBJ2-1, with 11 bases aligning to TRBD2. V gave up 8 bases and J gave up 2 bases; unmatched junction bases: 5. CDR1 and CDR2 from the germline V gene are SNHLY and FYNNEI. CDR3 size: 15 residues. As DNA, the CDR3 is TGTGCCAGCCAGACTAGCGGGGATCCCTACAATGAGCAGTTCTTC. Its protein is CASQTSGDPYNEQFF.

The rearrangement links TRBV18 to TRBJ1-3; D gene unclear. Germline V gives CDR1 KGHSH, CDR2 LQKENI. The V gene lost 3 bases and the J gene lost 8 bases, with 14 bases spanning the gap. The CDR3 is 14 residues long. The CDR3 loop reads CASSPLVSGDTIYF. CDR3 coding DNA: TGTGCCAGCTCACCGCTGGTCAGTGGGGACACCATATATTTT.

This clonotype was seen just once. The chain employs TRBV11-2 and TRBJ2-1; D is possibly TRBD1 or TRBD2 (5 bases each). Trimming shortened V by 5 bases and J by 2 bases, and 13 bases separated the two germline ends. The CDR3 has 15 residues. In germline, CDR1 is SGHAT, CDR2 FQNNGV. The CDR3 DNA is TGTGCCAGCAGCGCACCCGGGACCGCCTACAATGAGCAGTTCTTC. This gives the protein CASSAPGTAYNEQFF.

This clonotype was seen only a few times. The chain joins TRBV19 to TRBJ1-2; TRBD1 is a possible D gene (5 bases). The V and J ends lost 8 bases and 8 bases respectively, with 24 bases between them. Germline V gene sequence: CDR1 LNHDA, CDR2 SQIVND (reference sequence). The CDR3 runs to 15 residues. The CDR3, as DNA: TGTGCCAGTGAGGATCAGGGTCTGGTATCTGGCGGCTACACCTTC. It is translated as CASEDQGLVSGGYTF.

The chain employs TRBV20-1 and TRBJ1-1, with TRBD1 as a possible D gene (5 bases). The CDR3 runs to 14 residues. Trimming pared 5 bases from V and 4 bases from J, leaving 17 bases between. The germline CDR1 and CDR2 sequences are DFQATT and SNEGSKA (reference sequence). DNA of the CDR3: TGCAGTGCTTCCCGAACGGGGGGTGGCACTGAAGCTTTCTTT. Protein: CSASRTGGGTEAFF.

This clonotype occurred a few times. The chain is built from TRBV7-6 and TRBJ2-1; D gene uncertain. Germline values: CDR1 SGHVS, CDR2 FNYEAQ. Deletions cut 1 base from V and 7 bases from J, with 14 bases between. This CDR3 is 15 amino acids long. Here the CDR3 reads CASSLGAAPGNEQFF. CDR3 nucleotides: TGTGCCAGCAGCTTAGGGGCGGCCCCTGGAAATGAGCAGTTCTTC.

V is TRBV20-1 and J is TRBJ1-1, with D perhaps matching TRBD1 (6 bases). The CDR3 totals 13 residues. Germline V gene sequence: CDR1 DFQATT, CDR2 SNEGSKA (reference sequence). CDR3 nucleotide sequence: TGCAGCGTAAACAGGGATTCTGACACTGAAGCTTTCTTT. It encodes CSVNRDSDTEAFF.

V is TRBV20-1 and J is TRBJ1-2; 8 bases map to TRBD1. Germline V gene sequence: CDR1 DFQATT, CDR2 SNEGSKA (reference sequence). The CDR3 is made up of 15 amino acids. J gave up 2 bases and V 5 bases, and 10 bases lay outside the gene matches. CDR3 region: CSAPWTGYGNYGYTF. CDR3 nucleotides: TGCAGTGCTCCCTGGACAGGGTACGGGAACTATGGCTACACCTTC.

The chain employs TRBV20-1 and TRBJ1-5, with TRBD1 matching 7 bases. The CDR3 is 13 residues long. CDR1 is DFQATT and CDR2 is SNEGSKA in the germline V gene (reference sequence). The trim removed 6 bases at V and 2 bases at J, leaving 4 bases unmatched. CDR3 nucleotide sequence: TGCAGTGCCACAGGGGTTGGCAATCAGCCCCAGCATTTT. This encodes CSATGVGNQPQHF.

The gene calls are TRBV7-2 and TRBJ2-5; 7 bases fit TRBD1. Trimming cost V 5 bases and J 4 bases; bases outside gene matches: 4. This CDR3 contains 13 residues. In germline, CDR1 is SGHTA, CDR2 FQGNSA. The CDR3 sequence: CASSEDRRETQYF. As DNA, the CDR3 is TGTGCCAGCAGCGAGGACAGGAGAGAGACCCAGTACTTC.

The chain is built from TRBV7-9 and TRBJ2-2; D might be TRBD1 (6 bases). This CDR3 region has 19 residues. CDR1 is SEHNR, CDR2 FQNEAQ, per germline (reference sequence). Trimming removed 5 bases at V and 2 bases at J, with 24 bases between. CDR3 in amino acids: CASSPDFGGQRPNTGELFF. In nucleotides, the CDR3 is TGTGCCAGCAGCCCCGACTTTGGGGGCCAGAGGCCAAACACCGGGGAGCTGTTTTTT.

The table lists this clonotype with many counts. The chain links TRBV7-2 to TRBJ2-3; 7 bases map to TRBD1. V trimming: 5 bases; J trimming: 1 base; junction bases outside the gene matches: 3. This CDR3 comprises 14 residues. The V gene's germline CDR1 is SGHTA and CDR2 FQGNSA. This CDR3 reads CASSGGQGTDTQYF. DNA of the CDR3: TGTGCCAGCAGCGGAGGACAGGGCACAGATACGCAGTATTTT.

This clonotype has only a few counts. The CDR3 spells CASSMVGANEQYF. For the CDR3, the DNA is TGTGCCAGCAGCATGGTGGGGGCGAACGAGCAGTACTTC. The chain employs TRBV6-1 and TRBJ2-7; D is perhaps TRBD1 (6 bases). V was pared by 6 bases and J by 5 bases, with 14 bases between. The CDR3 is made up of 13 amino acids. Germline loops: CDR1 MNHNS, CDR2 SASEGT.

CDR3 loop: CSARDTRVATNEKLFF. CDR3 DNA sequence: TGCAGTGCTAGAGATACAAGAGTAGCAACTAATGAAAAACTGTTTTTT. The J gene is TRBJ1-4, the V gene TRBV20-1; D not certain. Germline assignment: CDR1 DFQATT and CDR2 SNEGSKA (reference sequence). The CDR3 consists of 16 residues. The V end lost 0 bases, the J end lost 0 bases, and 11 bases lay between the germline ends.

The chain links TRBV6-1 to TRBJ2-5; a possible D gene is TRBD1 (5 bases). The CDR3 extends over 14 amino acids. V shed 5 bases and J shed 5 bases, with 15 bases lying between them. Germline V gene data show CDR1 as MNHNS and CDR2 as SASEGT. The CDR3 protein is CASSYGAGRETQYF. CDR3 DNA: TGTGCCAGCAGTTATGGGGCAGGGCGGGAGACCCAGTACTTC.

This clonotype was counted at least ten times. This chain connects TRBV7-2 to TRBJ2-2; D is ambiguous. Germline V gene sequence: CDR1 SGHTA, CDR2 FQGNSA. V dropped 6 bases and J dropped 0 bases, with 8 bases sitting between them. CDR3 size: 14 residues. The CDR3 DNA reads TGTGCCAGCAGTTACAGCCCGAACACCGGGGAGCTGTTTTTT. This codes for CASSYSPNTGELFF.

V gene TRBV4-1 combines with J gene TRBJ2-7; D may be TRBD2 (6 bases). The ends were cut back, 0 bases at V and 0 bases at J, with 9 bases in the middle. This CDR3 contains 15 residues. CDR1 and CDR2 (germline): MGHRA, YSYEKL. CDR3 region: CASSQDPGGSYEQYF. The CDR3 nucleotides are TGCGCCAGCAGCCAAGATCCCGGGGGCTCCTACGAGCAGTACTTC.

The V gene is TRBV7-2, the J gene TRBJ2-7; D might be TRBD2 (5 bases). CDR3 length: 14 residues. CDR1 and CDR2 from the germline V gene are SGHTA and FQGNSA. Trimming shortened V by 4 bases and J by 7 bases, and 17 bases separated the two germline ends. The CDR3 protein is CASSSQAPSGEQYF. The CDR3 nucleotides read TGTGCCAGCAGCTCCCAGGCCCCCTCGGGGGAGCAGTACTTC.

The sample holds a few counts of this clonotype. The chain carries TRBV2 and TRBJ2-2, with 11 bases fitting TRBD2. Trimming removed 6 bases from V and 0 bases from J; junction bases left unmatched: 9. CDR3 size: 18 residues. In germline, CDR1 is SNHLY, CDR2 FYNNEI. The CDR3 DNA follows: TGTGCCAGCAGGGGGAGTAGCGGGGGGGCCGCGAACACCGGGGAGCTGTTTTTT. Protein: CASRGSSGGAANTGELFF.

V and J are TRBV10-3 and TRBJ2-1, with D hard to call. V was clipped by 2 bases and J by 8 bases, with 10 bases between them. Germline CDR1 reads ENHRY; CDR2 reads SYGVKD. This CDR3 spans 13 amino acids. The CDR3 here is CAISEDEGDEQFF. CDR3 bases: TGTGCCATCAGTGAGGATGAAGGCGATGAGCAGTTCTTC.

The V gene is TRBV7-6, the J gene TRBJ2-5, with TRBD1 identical over 9 bases. CDR1 SGHVS and CDR2 FNYEAQ come from the germline V gene. The CDR3 runs to 15 residues. V lost 5 bases and J lost 4; bases outside the gene matches: 8. The CDR3, as DNA: TGTGCCAGCAGCCCGTCTGGGACAGGGCGAGAGACCCAGTACTTC. Protein sequence: CASSPSGTGRETQYF.

This clonotype was detected only a few times. The V call is TRBV5-4, the J call TRBJ2-5; possibly TRBD1 for D (5 bases). CDR3 length: 15 residues. CDR1 SGHNT and CDR2 YYREEE come from the germline V gene (reference sequence). V lost 5 bases and J lost 1, with 15 bases in between. For the CDR3, the DNA is TGTGCCAGCAGGGGAACCACCGACAGCCAAGAGACCCAGTACTTC. Its translation is CASRGTTDSQETQYF.

The table lists this clonotype with a few counts. In DNA, the CDR3 is TGCGCCAGCAGCTTTCTCGGGGCGGACACCGGGGAGCTGTTTTTT. This codes for CASSFLGADTGELFF. This chain uses TRBV5-1 with TRBJ2-2, with D perhaps being TRBD1 or TRBD2 (5 bases each). CDR1 SGHRS and CDR2 YFSETQ come from the germline V gene. The CDR3 totals 15 residues. V was shortened by 2 bases and J by 3 bases, with 11 bases between the two germline ends.